The rows below give T cell receptor beta chains drawn from one sample of a study of T cells after yellow fever vaccination. TCRdb re-called the 5' RACE reads through MiXCR, storing one row per CDR3 protein. This repertoire shows 360,000 or so distinct CDR3 sequences, around a tenth found once; its top ten account for more than 15%. Here the sequenced sample was PBMCs, taken on the day of the first yellow fever vaccination. Source of these receptors: a man aged 18 to 30 who received the YFV17D yellow fever vaccine. Each CDR3 is given with its conserved first and last residue. D genes are given only for firm matches. Clone size appears in some rows only: once, few, many, or a class for an expanded clone.

TRBJ2-1	TRBV4-3	few	NA	CASSQDGYVSYNEQFF	TGCGCCAGCAGCCAAGATGGGTACGTCTCCTACAATGAGCAGTTCTTC
TRBJ2-7	TRBV27	NA	NA	CASTTLSYEQYF	TGTGCCAGCACCACCCTCTCCTACGAGCAGTACTTC
TRBJ2-7	TRBV11-2	many	TRBD1	CASSWLTGVTYEQYF	TGTGCCAGCAGCTGGCTGACAGGGGTCACCTACGAGCAGTACTTC
TRBJ2-3	TRBV6-1	NA	NA	CASSDGQAHTDTQYF	TGTGCCAGCAGTGACGGGCAGGCCCACACAGATACGCAGTATTTT
TRBJ1-2	TRBV4-1	NA	TRBD1	CASSQETGWGGYTF	TGCGCCAGCAGCCAAGAGACAGGGTGGGGAGGCTACACCTTC
TRBJ2-5	TRBV3-1	NA	TRBD2	CASSQKTSGGSQETQYF	TGTGCCAGCAGCCAGAAGACTAGCGGGGGCTCTCAAGAGACCCAGTACTTC
TRBJ2-2	TRBV5-4	few	TRBD1	CASSTLQGTGELFF	TGTGCCAGCAGCACGCTACAGGGGACCGGGGAGCTGTTTTTT
TRBJ2-5	TRBV4-3	NA	NA	CASSQDKIADYHGETQYF	TGCGCCAGCAGCCAAGATAAAATAGCGGACTACCATGGGGAGACCCAGTACTTC
TRBJ1-3	TRBV5-8	NA	NA	CASSLGRSGNTIYF	TGTGCCAGCAGCTTGGGTCGCTCTGGAAACACCATATATTTT
TRBJ2-1	TRBV7-9	many	TRBD1	CASSPDRARGNEQFF	TGTGCCAGCAGCCCGGACAGGGCTAGGGGCAATGAGCAGTTCTTC
TRBJ1-5	TRBV20-1	few	NA	CSAQTVNSNQPQHF	TGCAGTGCGCAGACGGTCAATAGCAATCAGCCCCAGCATTTT
TRBJ1-6	TRBV6-2/TRBV6-3	NA	TRBD1	CASSPFAGTGGRGSPLHF	TGTGCCAGCAGCCCATTCGCCGGGACAGGGGGCCGGGGGTCACCCCTCCACTTT
TRBJ2-7	TRBV4-3	NA	TRBD1	CASSHHRGTYEQYF	TGCGCCAGCAGCCACCACAGGGGTACCTACGAGCAGTACTTC
TRBJ1-4	TRBV12-3/TRBV12-4	many	NA	CASSFSGQGNEKLFF	TGTGCCAGCAGTTTTTCTGGGCAGGGGAATGAAAAACTGTTTTTT
TRBJ2-3	TRBV10-2	NA	NA	CASSSSGLVADTQYF	TGCGCCAGCAGTTCCTCGGGACTCGTGGCGGATACGCAGTATTTT
TRBJ2-7	TRBV6-2/TRBV6-3	NA	NA	CASSYSFPYEQYF	TGTGCCAGCAGTTACTCCTTCCCCTACGAGCAGTACTTC
TRBJ2-1	TRBV12-3/TRBV12-4	many	NA	CASSLRPRPGNEQFF	TGTGCCAGCAGTTTGCGACCCCGACCGGGGAATGAGCAGTTCTTC
TRBJ1-5	TRBV6-5	NA	NA	CASSYLSWGEAAQPQHF	TGTGCCAGCAGTTACTTGAGCTGGGGAGAGGCAGCTCAGCCCCAGCATTTT
TRBJ1-5	TRBV7-2	NA	NA	CASSLAYNQPQHF	TGTGCCAGCAGCTTAGCTTACAATCAGCCCCAGCATTTT
TRBJ2-7	TRBV4-1	few	NA	CASSQVQADSYEQYF	TGCGCCAGCAGCCAAGTCCAGGCAGACTCCTACGAGCAGTACTTC
TRBJ2-7	TRBV29-1	NA	NA	CSVGADSYEQYF	TGCAGCGTTGGTGCAGATTCCTACGAGCAGTACTTC
TRBJ2-1	TRBV25-1	few	TRBD2	CASSPGGAGEQFF	TGTGCCAGCAGTCCCGGGGGGGCCGGTGAGCAGTTCTTC
TRBJ2-3	TRBV5-1	few	TRBD1	CASSMDRGSDTQYF	TGCGCCAGCAGCATGGACAGGGGATCAGATACGCAGTATTTT
TRBJ1-4	TRBV12-3/TRBV12-4	NA	TRBD1	CASSSVQGTAHEKLFF	TGTGCCAGCAGTTCCGTACAGGGGACAGCACATGAAAAACTGTTTTTT
TRBJ2-3	TRBV9	few	NA	CASSVGTGSGDTQYF	TGTGCCAGCAGCGTTGGGACCGGTAGTGGTGATACGCAGTATTTT
TRBJ1-1	TRBV6-5	few	NA	CASSYLSGRYDEAFF	TGTGCCAGCAGTTACTTAAGCGGCCGGTATGATGAAGCTTTCTTT
TRBJ2-1	TRBV7-9	NA	NA	CASSLSLGEQFF	TGTGCCAGCAGCTTATCTTTGGGTGAGCAGTTCTTC
TRBJ2-2	TRBV9	few	NA	CASSVNRGVGTGELFF	TGTGCCAGCAGCGTAAATAGGGGGGTTGGCACCGGGGAGCTGTTTTTT
TRBJ2-5	TRBV7-2	many	NA	CASSYQGETQYF	TGTGCCAGCAGCTACCAGGGGGAGACCCAGTACTTC
TRBJ2-7	TRBV6-2/TRBV6-3	NA	NA	CASSYPPERAYEQYF	TGTGCCAGCAGTTACCCCCCGGAGCGGGCTTACGAGCAGTACTTC
TRBJ2-3	TRBV20-1	NA	NA	CIARNPGASDTQYF	TGCATTGCTAGAAATCCGGGGGCGTCAGATACGCAGTATTTT
TRBJ2-2	TRBV2	NA	TRBD2	CTCSLYGWEGTNTGELFF	TGTACCTGCAGTTTATATGGCTGGGAGGGCACGAACACCGGGGAGCTGTTTTTT
TRBJ1-2	TRBV7-2	NA	NA	CASSRDGDYGYTF	TGTGCCAGCAGCCGGGACGGGGACTATGGCTACACCTTC
TRBJ2-7	TRBV18	few	NA	CASSAADSHEQYF	TGTGCCAGCTCTGCGGCAGACAGTCACGAGCAGTACTTC
TRBJ2-1	TRBV10-2	few	NA	CATSYNEQFF	TGCGCCACCTCCTACAATGAGCAGTTCTTC
TRBJ2-1	TRBV5-1	NA	NA	CASSLHAVLNWGEQFF	TGCGCCAGCAGCTTGCACGCGGTCCTTAACTGGGGTGAGCAGTTCTTC
TRBJ2-1	TRBV20-1	few	NA	CSATWFINEQFF	TGCAGTGCTACGTGGTTTATCAATGAGCAGTTCTTC
TRBJ1-1	TRBV5-1	NA	TRBD1	CASSSQQGMNTEAFF	TGCGCCAGCAGCTCACAACAGGGGATGAACACTGAAGCTTTCTTT
TRBJ1-1	TRBV3-1	few	TRBD1	CASSPLRTGNTEAFF	TGTGCCAGCAGCCCCCTCCGGACAGGGAACACTGAAGCTTTCTTT
TRBJ1-1	TRBV5-1	NA	NA	CASSLALAATEAFF	TGCGCCAGCAGCTTGGCCCTTGCAGCCACTGAAGCTTTCTTT
TRBJ2-5	TRBV7-2	NA	TRBD2	CASRDTSGGVRGTQYF	TGTGCCAGCAGAGACACTAGCGGGGGGGTCCGGGGGACCCAGTACTTC
TRBJ1-6	TRBV28	few	NA	CACSGASADSPLHF	TGTGCCTGTAGCGGGGCATCAGCAGATTCACCCCTCCACTTT
TRBJ1-5	TRBV4-1	many	NA	CASTPEWGIHQPQHF	TGCGCCAGCACCCCTGAGTGGGGTATTCATCAGCCCCAGCATTTT
TRBJ1-1	TRBV12-3/TRBV12-4	few	NA	CASRRQENTEAFF	TGTGCCAGCAGAAGACAGGAGAACACTGAAGCTTTCTTT
TRBJ2-7	TRBV5-1	few	TRBD1	CASSSQGQGAFYEQYF	TGCGCCAGCAGCTCCCAAGGACAGGGGGCATTTTACGAGCAGTACTTC
TRBJ2-3	TRBV5-1	NA	TRBD2	CASSLPLAGNTDTQYF	TGCGCCAGCAGCCTGCCTCTAGCGGGGAACACAGATACGCAGTATTTT
TRBJ2-2	TRBV6-1	NA	NA	CASTPGGFRVGELFF	TGTGCCAGCACCCCCGGGGGATTCCGCGTCGGGGAGCTGTTTTTT
TRBJ1-1	TRBV6-1	few	NA	CASSEFTSQNTEAFF	TGTGCCAGCAGTGAATTTACGAGCCAGAACACTGAAGCTTTCTTT
TRBJ2-1	TRBV21-1	NA	NA	CASSKRAGGLEQFF	TGTGCCAGCAGCAAAAGGGCGGGGGGGCTTGAGCAGTTCTTC
TRBJ2-3	TRBV6-1	NA	NA	CATTQRDLGDTQYF	TGTGCCACTACCCAGAGGGACCTAGGAGATACGCAGTATTTT
TRBJ1-6	TRBV9	NA	NA	CASSLSDSSSYNSPLHF	TGTGCCAGCAGCCTGTCGGACAGCAGCTCCTATAATTCACCCCTCCACTTT
TRBJ2-3	TRBV20-1	few	TRBD2	CSAPSAGVTDTQYF	TGCAGTGCGCCCTCCGCGGGGGTTACAGATACGCAGTATTTT
TRBJ1-1	TRBV10-3	NA	NA	CAIRLGPNTEAFF	TGTGCCATCAGACTCGGACCGAACACTGAAGCTTTCTTT
TRBJ2-1	TRBV5-1	many	NA	CASSEPIGNEQFF	TGCGCCAGCAGTGAGCCTATCGGAAATGAGCAGTTCTTC
TRBJ2-4	TRBV12-3/TRBV12-4	many	TRBD1	CASSYGTGKNIQYF	TGTGCCAGCAGCTACGGGACAGGGAAAAACATTCAGTACTTC
TRBJ2-1	TRBV29-1	NA	NA	CSASAGLHNEQFF	TGCAGCGCCTCAGCGGGCCTCCACAATGAGCAGTTCTTC
TRBJ1-5	TRBV20-1	NA	NA	CSASLGTLSNQPQHF	TGCAGTGCTAGCCTAGGGACACTTAGCAATCAGCCCCAGCATTTT
TRBJ2-7	TRBV10-3	few	NA	CAISGGDRGHEQYF	TGTGCCATCAGTGGAGGGGATAGGGGCCACGAGCAGTACTTC
TRBJ2-4	TRBV2	NA	NA	CASTPRPDLAKNIQYF	TGTGCCAGCACCCCGAGGCCGGATTTAGCCAAAAACATTCAGTACTTC
TRBJ2-2	TRBV11-2	NA	NA	CTSIPSGTRNTGELFF	TGTACCAGCATCCCCTCCGGCACACGGAACACCGGGGAGCTGTTTTTT